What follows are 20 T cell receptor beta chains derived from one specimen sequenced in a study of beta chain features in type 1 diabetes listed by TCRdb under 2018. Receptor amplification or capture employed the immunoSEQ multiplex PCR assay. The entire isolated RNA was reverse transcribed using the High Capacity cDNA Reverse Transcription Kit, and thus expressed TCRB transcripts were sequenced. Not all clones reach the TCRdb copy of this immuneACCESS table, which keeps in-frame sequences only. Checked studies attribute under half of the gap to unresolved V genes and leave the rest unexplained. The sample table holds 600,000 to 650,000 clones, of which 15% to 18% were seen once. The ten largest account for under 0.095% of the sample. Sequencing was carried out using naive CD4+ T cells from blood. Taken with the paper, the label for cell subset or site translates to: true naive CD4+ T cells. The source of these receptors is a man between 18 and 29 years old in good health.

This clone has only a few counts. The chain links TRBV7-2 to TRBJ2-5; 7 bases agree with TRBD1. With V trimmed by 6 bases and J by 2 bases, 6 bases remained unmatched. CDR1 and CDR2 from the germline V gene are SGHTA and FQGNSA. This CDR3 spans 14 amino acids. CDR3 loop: CASRPGTAQETQYF. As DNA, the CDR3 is TGTGCCAGCAGACCCGGGACAGCACAAGAGACCCAGTACTTC.

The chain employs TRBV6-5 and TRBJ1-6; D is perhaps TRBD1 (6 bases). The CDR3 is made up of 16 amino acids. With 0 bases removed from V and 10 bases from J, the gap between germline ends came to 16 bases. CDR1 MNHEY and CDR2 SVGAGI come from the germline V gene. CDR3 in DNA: TGTGCCAGCAGTTACTCGCCCCGACAGGCGGGCTCACCCCTCCACTTT. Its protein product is CASSYSPRQAGSPLHF.

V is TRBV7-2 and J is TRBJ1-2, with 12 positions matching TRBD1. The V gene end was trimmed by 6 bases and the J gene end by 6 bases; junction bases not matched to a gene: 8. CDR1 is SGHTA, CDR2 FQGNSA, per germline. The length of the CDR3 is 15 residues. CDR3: CASRSPGQGAHGYTF. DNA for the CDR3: TGTGCCAGCAGATCACCGGGACAGGGGGCACATGGCTACACCTTC.

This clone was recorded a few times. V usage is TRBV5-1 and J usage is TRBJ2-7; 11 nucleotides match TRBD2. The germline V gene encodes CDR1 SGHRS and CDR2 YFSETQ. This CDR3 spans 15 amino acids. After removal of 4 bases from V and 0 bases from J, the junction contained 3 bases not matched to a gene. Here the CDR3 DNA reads TGCGCCAGCAGCATGACTAGCGGGGTCTCCTACGAGCAGTACTTC. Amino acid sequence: CASSMTSGVSYEQYF.

CDR3: CASSLGATSEYKNIQYF. The CDR3 nucleotides read TGTGCCAGCAGCTTAGGGGCGACTAGCGAATACAAAAACATTCAGTACTTC. The V call is TRBV7-6, the J call TRBJ2-4; 8 bases are a match to TRBD2. Germline V gene sequence: CDR1 SGHVS, CDR2 FNYEAQ. This CDR3 is 17 amino acids long. With V trimmed by 1 base and J by 3 bases, 8 bases remained unmatched.

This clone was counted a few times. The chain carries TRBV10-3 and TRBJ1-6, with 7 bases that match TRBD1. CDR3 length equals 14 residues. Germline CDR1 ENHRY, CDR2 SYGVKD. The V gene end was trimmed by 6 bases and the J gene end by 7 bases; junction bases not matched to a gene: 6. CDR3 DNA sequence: TGTGCCATCAGGACCGGGACAGTCAATTCACCCCTCCACTTT. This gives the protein CAIRTGTVNSPLHF.

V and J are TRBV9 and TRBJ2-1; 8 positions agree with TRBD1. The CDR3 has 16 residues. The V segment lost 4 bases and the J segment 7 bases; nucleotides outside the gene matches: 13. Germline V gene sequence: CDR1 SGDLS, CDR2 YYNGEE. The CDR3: CASSPPRTGIRNEQFF. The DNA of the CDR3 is TGTGCCAGCAGCCCACCGCGGACAGGGATAAGAAATGAGCAGTTCTTC.

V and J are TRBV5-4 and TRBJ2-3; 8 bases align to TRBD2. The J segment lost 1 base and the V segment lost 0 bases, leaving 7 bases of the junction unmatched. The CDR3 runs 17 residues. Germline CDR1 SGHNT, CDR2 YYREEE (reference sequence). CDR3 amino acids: CASSLGAGTRGTDTQYF. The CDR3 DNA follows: TGTGCCAGCAGCTTGGGAGCCGGGACTAGGGGCACAGATACGCAGTATTTT.

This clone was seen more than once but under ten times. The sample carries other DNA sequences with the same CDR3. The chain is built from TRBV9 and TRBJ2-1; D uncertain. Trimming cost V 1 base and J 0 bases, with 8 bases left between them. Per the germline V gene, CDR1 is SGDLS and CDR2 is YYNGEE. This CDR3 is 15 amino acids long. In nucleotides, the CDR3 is TGTGCCAGCAGCGTATCCGGATCCTCCTACAATGAGCAGTTCTTC. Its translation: CASSVSGSSYNEQFF.

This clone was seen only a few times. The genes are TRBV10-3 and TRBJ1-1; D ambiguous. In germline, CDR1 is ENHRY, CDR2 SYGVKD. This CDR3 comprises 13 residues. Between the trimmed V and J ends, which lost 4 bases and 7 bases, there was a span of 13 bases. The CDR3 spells CAISAPRGGEAFF. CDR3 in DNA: TGTGCCATCAGTGCCCCCCGAGGCGGTGAAGCTTTCTTT.

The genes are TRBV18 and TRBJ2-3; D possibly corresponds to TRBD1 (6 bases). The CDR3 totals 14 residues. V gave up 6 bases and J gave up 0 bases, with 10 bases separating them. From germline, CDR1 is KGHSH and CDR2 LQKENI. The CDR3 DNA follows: TGTGCCAGCTCGACGGGACAAAGCACAGATACGCAGTATTTT. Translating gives CASSTGQSTDTQYF.

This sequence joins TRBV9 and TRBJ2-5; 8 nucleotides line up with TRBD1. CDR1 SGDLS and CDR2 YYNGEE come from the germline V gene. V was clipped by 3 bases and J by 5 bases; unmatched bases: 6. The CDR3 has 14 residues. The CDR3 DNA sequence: TGTGCCAGCAGCGCAACAGGGGGGTTGGAGACCCAGTACTTC. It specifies CASSATGGLETQYF.

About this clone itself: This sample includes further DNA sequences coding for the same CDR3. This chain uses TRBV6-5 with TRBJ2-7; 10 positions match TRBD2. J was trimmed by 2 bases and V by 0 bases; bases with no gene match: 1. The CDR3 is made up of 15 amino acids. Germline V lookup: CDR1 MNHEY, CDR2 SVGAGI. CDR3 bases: TGTGCCAGCAGTTACTCACTAGCGGGAACCTACGAGCAGTACTTC. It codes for CASSYSLAGTYEQYF.

CDR3 in DNA: TGTGCCAGCAGTGACACAGGGACTCGGGGGTATGGCTACACCTTC. This encodes CASSDTGTRGYGYTF. This chain connects TRBV28 to TRBJ1-2, with D possibly TRBD1 on 6 matching bases. Trimming shortened V by 5 bases and J by 5 bases, and 18 bases separated the two germline ends. The CDR3 has 15 residues. Germline values: CDR1 MDHEN, CDR2 SYDVKM.

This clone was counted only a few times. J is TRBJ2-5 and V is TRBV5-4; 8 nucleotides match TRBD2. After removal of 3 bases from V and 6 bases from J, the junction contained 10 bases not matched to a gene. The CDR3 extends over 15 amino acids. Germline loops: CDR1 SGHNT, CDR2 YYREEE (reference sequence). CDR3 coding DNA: TGTGCCAGCAGCTCCGGGGGGGCCCAGAAAAAGACCCAGTACTTC. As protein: CASSSGGAQKKTQYF. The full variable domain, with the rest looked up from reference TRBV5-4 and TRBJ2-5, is ETGVTQSPTHLIKTRGQQVTLRCSSQSGHNTVSWYQQALGQGPQFIFQYYREEENGRGNFPPRFSGLQFPNYSSELNVNALELDDSALYLCASSSGGAQKKTQYFGPGTRLLVL.

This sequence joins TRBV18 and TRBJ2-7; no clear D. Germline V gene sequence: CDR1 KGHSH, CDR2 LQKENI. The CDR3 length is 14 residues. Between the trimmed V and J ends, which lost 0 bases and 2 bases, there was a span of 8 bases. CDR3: CASSPPRPAYEQYF. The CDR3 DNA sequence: TGTGCCAGCTCACCACCGCGGCCTGCCTACGAGCAGTACTTC.

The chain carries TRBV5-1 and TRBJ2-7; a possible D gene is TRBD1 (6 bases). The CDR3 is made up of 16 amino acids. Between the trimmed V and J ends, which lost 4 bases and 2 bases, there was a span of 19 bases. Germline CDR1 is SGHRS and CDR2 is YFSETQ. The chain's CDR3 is CASSTGQTVKPYEQYF. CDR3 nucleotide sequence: TGCGCCAGCAGCACCGGACAGACAGTAAAACCCTACGAGCAGTACTTC.

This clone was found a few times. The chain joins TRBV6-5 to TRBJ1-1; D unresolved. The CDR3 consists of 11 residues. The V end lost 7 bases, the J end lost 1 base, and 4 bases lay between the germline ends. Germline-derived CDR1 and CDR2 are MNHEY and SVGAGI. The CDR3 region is CASIGNTEAFF. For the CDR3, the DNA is TGTGCCAGCATTGGGAACACTGAAGCTTTCTTT.

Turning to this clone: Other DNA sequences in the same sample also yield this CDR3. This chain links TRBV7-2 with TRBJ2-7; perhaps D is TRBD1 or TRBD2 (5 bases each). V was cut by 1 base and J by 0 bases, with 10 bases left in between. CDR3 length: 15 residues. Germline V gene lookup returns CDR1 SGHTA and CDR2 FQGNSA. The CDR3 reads CASSLGGGRSYEQYF. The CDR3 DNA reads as TGTGCCAGCAGCTTAGGTGGGGGTCGCTCCTACGAGCAGTACTTC. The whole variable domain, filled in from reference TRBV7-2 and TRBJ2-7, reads GAGVSQSPSNKVTEKGKDVELRCDPISGHTALYWYRQSLGQGLEFLIYFQGNSAPDKSGLPSDRFSAERTGGSVSTLTIQRTQQEDSAVYLCASSLGGGRSYEQYFGPGTRLTVT.

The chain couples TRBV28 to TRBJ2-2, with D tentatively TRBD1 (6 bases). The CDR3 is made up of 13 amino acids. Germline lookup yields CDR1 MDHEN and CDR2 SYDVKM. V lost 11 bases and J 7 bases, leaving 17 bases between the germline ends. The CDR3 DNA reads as TGTGCCGGCCAACAGGGCCGTATCGGGGAGCTGTTTTTT. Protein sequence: CAGQQGRIGELFF.